This T cell receptor beta chain was documented in a study of shared T cell receptors in the human thymus. Trimming pared 5 bases from V and 2 bases from J, leaving 15 bases between. Per the germline V gene, CDR1 is SGHVS and CDR2 is FNYEAQ. There are 15 residues in the CDR3. Generated by immunoSEQ multiplex PCR, the TCRdb table keeps only in-frame clones and is missing some. Of about 660,000 clones in the sample, around 87% were seen once. This same sample was also part of a study on human thymus T cells. As reported in that work: Resections obtained during corrective heart surgery supplied the thymus tissue.

The J gene is TRBJ2-5, the V gene TRBV7-6, with D perhaps matching TRBD1 (6 bases). The source of this sequence is a boy in the first two years of life with a congenital heart defect. The sample taken for sequencing was thymocytes. CDR3 sequence (DNA): TGTGCCAGCAGCCCTACAGGGATTCTACAAGAGACCCAGTACTTC. Amino acid sequence: CASSPTGILQETQYF.